These 3 T cell receptor beta chains were sequenced from one sample in a study of T cell changes during pregnancy in multiple sclerosis. Assay: immunoSEQ multiplex PCR; the TCRdb copy retains only in-frame clones and omits some. The sample has around 75,000 clones, 90% to 95% seen once. The sequenced sample was CD4+ T cells from peripheral blood mononuclear cells, obtained in the third trimester of pregnancy. Every receptor here comes from a female donor in good health, enrolled as a control in a pregnancy study.

CDR3 loop: CASSYRRVITEAFF. The CDR3 DNA reads as TGTGCCAGCAGTTATCGCAGGGTAATCACTGAAGCTTTCTTT. The genes are TRBV6-5 and TRBJ1-1, with D tentatively TRBD1 (5 bases). Germline CDR1 reads MNHEY; CDR2 reads SVGAGI. V lost 3 bases to trimming and J lost 4 bases, with 12 bases between them. The CDR3 extends over 14 amino acids.

This chain links TRBV7-8 with TRBJ1-5, with D unclear. CDR1 and CDR2 (germline): SGHVS, FQNEAQ. V dropped 0 bases and J dropped 4 bases, with 7 bases sitting between them. This CDR3 region has 14 residues. For the CDR3, the DNA is TGTGCCAGCAGCTTAGCGGCAGATAATCAGCCCCAGCATTTT. Protein sequence: CASSLAADNQPQHF. The full variable domain, rest sourced from reference TRBV7-8 and TRBJ1-5, is GAGVSQSPRYKVAKRGQDVALRCDPISGHVSLFWYQQALGQGPEFLTYFQNEAQLDKSGLPSDRFFAERPEGSVSTLKIQRTQQEDSAVYLCASSLAADNQPQHFGDGTRLSIL.

The gene calls are TRBV19 and TRBJ1-3, with D maybe TRBD1 (6 bases). CDR1 is LNHDA, CDR2 SQIVND, per germline (reference sequence). Trimming shortened V by 3 bases and J by 1 base, and 19 bases separated the two germline ends. The CDR3 length is 18 residues. The CDR3 DNA reads TGTGCCAGTAGTATGGGGGGGCTAAGGCTTGGTTCTGGAAACACCATATATTTT. Residues: CASSMGGLRLGSGNTIYF. The variable domain in full, completed from reference TRBV19 and TRBJ1-3, reads DGGITQSPKYLFRKEGQNVTLSCEQNLNHDAMYWYRQDPGQGLRLIYYSQIVNDFQKGDIAEGYSVSREKKESFPLTVTSAQKNPTAFYLCASSMGGLRLGSGNTIYFGEGSWLTVV.